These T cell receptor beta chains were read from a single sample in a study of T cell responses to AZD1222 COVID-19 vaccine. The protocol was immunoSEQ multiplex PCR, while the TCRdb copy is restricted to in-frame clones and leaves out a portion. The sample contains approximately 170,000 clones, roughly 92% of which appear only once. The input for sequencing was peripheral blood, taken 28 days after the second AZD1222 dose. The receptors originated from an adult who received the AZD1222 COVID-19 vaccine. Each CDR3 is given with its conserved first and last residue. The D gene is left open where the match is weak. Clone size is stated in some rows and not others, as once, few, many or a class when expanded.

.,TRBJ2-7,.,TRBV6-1,CASSEALTLSSYEQYF,TGTGCCAGCAGTGAAGCGCTTACACTTAGCTCCTACGAGCAGTACTTC
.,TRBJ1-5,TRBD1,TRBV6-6,CASSRTGQGRNQPQHF,TGTGCCAGCAGTCGAACCGGACAGGGAAGAAATCAGCCCCAGCATTTT
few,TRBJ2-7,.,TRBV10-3,CASSPGTYEQYF,TGTGCCAGCTCTCCGGGAACGTACGAGCAGTACTTC
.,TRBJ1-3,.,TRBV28,CASSSRTDVKYF,TGTGCCAGCAGCTCTCGGACAGACGTTAAGTATTTT
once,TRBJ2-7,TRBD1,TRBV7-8,CASSLRDRHYEQYF,TGTGCCAGCAGCCTCCGGGACAGGCACTACGAGCAGTACTTC
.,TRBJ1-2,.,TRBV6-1,CASSEALGSYYGYTF,TGTGCCAGCAGTGAAGCGCTTGGCAGCTACTATGGCTACACCTTC
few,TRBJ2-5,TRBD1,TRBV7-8,CASSSTGTGGKTQYF,TGTGCCAGCAGCTCCACCGGGACAGGGGGGAAGACCCAGTACTTC
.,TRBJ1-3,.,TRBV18,CASSPWGSGNTIYF,TGTGCCAGCTCACCATGGGGGTCTGGAAACACCATATATTTT
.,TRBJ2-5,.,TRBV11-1,CASSYKYQETQYF,TGTGCCAGCAGCTATAAGTACCAAGAGACCCAGTACTTC
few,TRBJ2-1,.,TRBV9,CASSGRAGQQFF,TGTGCCAGCAGCGGCCGCGCGGGGCAGCAGTTCTTC
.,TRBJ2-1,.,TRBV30,CAWTKKSLDEQFF,TGTGCCTGGACTAAAAAGTCATTGGATGAGCAGTTCTTC
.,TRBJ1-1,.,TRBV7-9,CASRFQGRTEAFF,TGTGCCAGCAGATTTCAGGGGCGGACTGAAGCTTTCTTT
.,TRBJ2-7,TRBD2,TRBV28,CASSSPWSGGSYEQYF,TGTGCCAGCAGTTCGCCCTGGAGCGGGGGCTCCTACGAGCAGTACTTC
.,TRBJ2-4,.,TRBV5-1,CASSRLTGRGNIQYF,TGCGCCAGCAGCCGATTGACAGGGCGGGGAAACATTCAGTACTTC
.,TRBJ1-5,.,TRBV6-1,CASSESRWYSNQPQHF,TGTGCCAGCAGTGAATCGCGGTGGTATAGCAATCAGCCCCAGCATTTT
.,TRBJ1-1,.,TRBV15,CATSREAGTTEAFF,TGTGCCACCAGCAGAGAGGCAGGGACCACTGAAGCTTTCTTT
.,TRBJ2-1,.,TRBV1,CTSSQDKGRRHEQFF,TGCACCAGCAGCCAAGATAAGGGCAGGCGTCATGAGCAGTTCTTC
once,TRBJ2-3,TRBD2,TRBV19,CASSLSGNTDTQYF,TGTGCCAGTAGTCTGAGCGGGAACACAGATACGCAGTATTTT
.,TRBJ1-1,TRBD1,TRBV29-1,CSAGQTNTEAFF,TGCAGCGCGGGACAGACGAACACTGAAGCTTTCTTT
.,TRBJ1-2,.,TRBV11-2,CASSRHTNYGYTF,TGTGCCAGCAGCCGCCATACTAACTATGGCTACACCTTC
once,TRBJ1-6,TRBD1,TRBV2,CASSEQGQGLNSPLHF,TGTGCCAGCAGTGAACAGGGACAGGGACTTAATTCACCCCTCCACTTT
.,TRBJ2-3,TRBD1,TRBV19,CASNSGQASTDTQYF,TGTGCCAGTAATTCTGGACAGGCCAGCACAGATACGCAGTATTTT
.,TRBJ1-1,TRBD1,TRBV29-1,CSVDSQGAGTEAFF,TGCAGCGTCGATTCACAGGGGGCTGGGACTGAAGCTTTCTTT
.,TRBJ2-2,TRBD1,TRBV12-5,CASGASRTGGVNTGELFF,TGTGCTAGTGGAGCCTCGAGGACAGGGGGAGTGAACACCGGGGAGCTGTTTTTT
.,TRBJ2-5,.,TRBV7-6,CASRFRPGPLGLGETQYF,TGTGCCAGCAGATTTAGACCGGGACCCTTAGGTCTTGGAGAGACCCAGTACTTC
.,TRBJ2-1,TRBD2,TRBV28,CASSPTGLGFNEQFF,TGTGCCAGCAGCCCGACGGGACTAGGGTTCAATGAGCAGTTCTTC
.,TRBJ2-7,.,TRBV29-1,CSVEAGRTSYEQYF,TGCAGCGTTGAAGCGGGACGGACCTCCTACGAGCAGTACTTC
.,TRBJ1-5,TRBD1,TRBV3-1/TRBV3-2,CASSPGTVSNQPQHF,TGTGCCAGCAGCCCCGGGACAGTTAGCAATCAGCCCCAGCATTTT
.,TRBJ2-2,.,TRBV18,CASSPQSGKNTGELFF,TGTGCCAGCTCACCACAATCCGGAAAGAACACCGGGGAGCTGTTTTTT
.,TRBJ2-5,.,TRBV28,CASSSLQSPSETQYF,TGTGCCAGCAGTTCCCTCCAATCCCCCTCGGAGACCCAGTACTTC
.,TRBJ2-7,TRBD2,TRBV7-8,CASIDKITRTSDPNSYEQYF,TGTGCCAGCATCGATAAAATAACCCGGACTAGCGACCCAAACTCCTACGAGCAGTACTTC
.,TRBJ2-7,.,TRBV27,CASRPGSAYEQYF,TGTGCCAGCAGACCGGGGTCCGCCTACGAGCAGTACTTC
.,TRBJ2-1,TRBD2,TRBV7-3,CASSLSRTSVPEQFF,TGTGCCAGCAGCTTAAGTAGGACTAGCGTCCCTGAGCAGTTCTTC
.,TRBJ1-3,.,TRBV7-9,CASSLAVFGTSGNTIYF,TGTGCCAGCAGCTTGGCCGTTTTTGGGACCTCTGGAAACACCATATATTTT
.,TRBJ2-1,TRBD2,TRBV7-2,CASSWTSYNEQFF,TGTGCCAGCAGCTGGACTAGCTACAATGAGCAGTTCTTC
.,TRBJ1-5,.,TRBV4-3,CASSQGSGRPQHF,TGCGCCAGCAGCCAAGGATCGGGGAGGCCCCAGCATTTT
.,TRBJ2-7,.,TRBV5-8,CASSLRGGVNRAYEQYF,TGTGCCAGCAGCTTGCGGGGAGGTGTGAACAGGGCCTACGAGCAGTACTTC
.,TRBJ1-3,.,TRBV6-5,CASSTGESGNTIYF,TGTGCCAGCTCGACAGGCGAGTCTGGAAACACCATATATTTT
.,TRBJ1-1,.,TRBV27,CASRAGTPVTEAFF,TGTGCCTCACGTGCCGGGACTCCCGTAACTGAAGCTTTCTTT
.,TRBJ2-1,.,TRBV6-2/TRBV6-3,CASSSTRGGQAPGEQFF,TGTGCCAGCAGTTCAACCCGGGGGGGACAGGCCCCCGGGGAGCAGTTCTTC
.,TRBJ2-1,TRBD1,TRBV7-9,CASSLGAGGNEQFF,TGTGCCAGCAGCCTAGGGGCAGGGGGTAATGAGCAGTTCTTC
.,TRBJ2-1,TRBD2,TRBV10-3,CAISRTSGINEQFF,TGTGCCATCAGCAGGACTAGCGGGATCAATGAGCAGTTCTTC
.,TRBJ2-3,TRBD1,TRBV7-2,CASSLQGVNQYF,TGTGCCAGCAGCTTACAGGGGGTAAATCAGTATTTT
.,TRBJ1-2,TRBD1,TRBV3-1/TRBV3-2,CASSPGQGTYYGYTF,TGTGCCAGCAGCCCCGGACAGGGAACTTACTATGGCTACACCTTC
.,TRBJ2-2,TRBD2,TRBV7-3,CASGGLADNTGELFF,TGTGCCAGCGGGGGACTAGCGGACAACACCGGGGAGCTGTTTTTT
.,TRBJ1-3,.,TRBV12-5,CASGPGGSLSGNTIYF,TGTGCTAGTGGTCCCGGGGGCTCACTCTCTGGAAACACCATATATTTT
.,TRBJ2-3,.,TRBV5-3,CARRLRGSTTDTQYF,TGTGCCAGAAGATTGAGGGGATCTACCACAGATACGCAGTATTTT
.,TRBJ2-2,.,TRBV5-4,CASSSMSTNTGELFF,TGTGCCAGCAGCTCCATGTCCACGAACACCGGGGAGCTGTTTTTT
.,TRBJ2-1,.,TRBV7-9,CASSLVVYEQFF,TGTGCCAGCAGCTTAGTGGTGTATGAGCAGTTCTTC
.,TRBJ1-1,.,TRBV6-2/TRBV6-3,CASSYRTVYVNTEAFF,TGTGCCAGCAGTTACCGGACAGTTTATGTTAACACTGAAGCTTTCTTT
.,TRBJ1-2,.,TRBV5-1,CASSLLDGGYGYTF,TGCGCCAGCAGCTTGTTGGATGGGGGCTATGGCTACACCTTC
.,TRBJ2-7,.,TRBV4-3,CASSQDLTTNPYEQYF,TGCGCCAGCAGCCAAGATCTGACCACTAACCCCTACGAGCAGTACTTC
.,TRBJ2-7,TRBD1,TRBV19,CASSEPSGTGDSYEQYF,TGTGCCAGTAGTGAACCCTCGGGGACAGGGGACTCCTACGAGCAGTACTTC
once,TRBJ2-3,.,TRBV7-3,CASSLASTSTDTQYF,TGTGCCAGCAGCTTAGCTAGCACTAGCACAGATACGCAGTATTTT
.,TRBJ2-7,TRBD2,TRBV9,CASSVVKGPLAGAPYEQYF,TGTGCCAGCAGCGTAGTGAAGGGCCCGCTAGCGGGAGCCCCCTACGAGCAGTACTTC
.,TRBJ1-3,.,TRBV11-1,CASSRSGSSGNTIYF,TGTGCCAGCAGCCGAAGTGGCAGCTCTGGAAACACCATATATTTT
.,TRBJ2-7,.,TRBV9,CASSVDLTEKRAGQYF,TGTGCCAGCAGCGTAGATTTGACAGAAAAACGGGCTGGGCAGTACTTC
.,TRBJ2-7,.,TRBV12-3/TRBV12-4,CASSLTGREQYF,TGTGCCAGCAGTTTAACGGGTAGAGAGCAGTACTTC
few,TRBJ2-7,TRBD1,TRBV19,CASTRGQDLDEQYF,TGTGCCAGTACCCGGGGACAGGATCTGGACGAGCAGTACTTC
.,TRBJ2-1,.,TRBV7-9,CASSFKRIPEGSYNEQFF,TGTGCCAGCAGCTTCAAGCGGATCCCGGAAGGATCTTACAATGAGCAGTTCTTC